This is a list of T cell receptor beta chains from one sample in a study of PD-1 blockade in classical Hodgkin lymphoma. Method: immunoSEQ multiplex PCR; TCRdb's copy keeps in-frame clones and lacks some. The sample records approximately 60,000 clones, about nine tenths being singletons. Sequenced here: peripheral blood mononuclear cells (PBMCs), sampled at baseline. Receptor source: a human donor with classical Hodgkin lymphoma. Both conserved end residues are part of each CDR3. D genes are given only for firm matches. Rows may omit the clone size; those that give it use once, few, many or a size class.

d_call	v_call	clone_size	j_call	cdr3_aa	cdr3_nt
NA	TRBV6-4	NA	TRBJ2-7	CASSDSGDVYEQYF	TGTGCCAGCAGTGACTCGGGGGATGTCTACGAGCAGTACTTC
TRBD1	TRBV10-3	NA	TRBJ2-7	CAISGGTGDYEQYF	TGTGCCATCAGTGGCGGGACAGGTGACTACGAGCAGTACTTC
TRBD1	TRBV7-8	NA	TRBJ1-1	CASSLVDFRGMNTEAFF	TGTGCCAGCAGCTTAGTTGATTTCAGGGGGATGAACACTGAAGCTTTCTTT
NA	TRBV7-3	NA	TRBJ2-1	CASSLYGNEQFF	TGTGCCAGCAGCTTATACGGGAATGAGCAGTTCTTC
NA	TRBV7-2	few	TRBJ2-7	CASSPRYEQYF	TGTGCCAGCAGCCCAAGATACGAGCAGTACTTC
NA	TRBV27	once	TRBJ2-7	CASSLSTGNEQYF	TGTGCCAGCAGTTTATCGACAGGCAACGAGCAGTACTTC
TRBD2	TRBV7-9	NA	TRBJ2-7	CASSRISGAYEQYF	TGTGCCAGCAGCCGGATTAGCGGGGCCTACGAGCAGTACTTC
NA	TRBV27	NA	TRBJ2-2	CASSLRASSNTGELFF	TGTGCCAGCAGTTTACGGGCCAGCTCGAACACCGGGGAGCTGTTTTTT
NA	TRBV27	NA	TRBJ2-2	CASSLGRPGGLGELFF	TGTGCCAGCAGTTTAGGAAGGCCAGGGGGACTCGGGGAGCTGTTTTTT
NA	TRBV12-1	few	TRBJ2-3	CASSFVRAGDTDTQYF	TGTGCCAGCAGCTTTGTTCGAGCGGGGGACACAGATACGCAGTATTTT
NA	TRBV9	few	TRBJ2-7	CASSPQDRYEQYF	TGTGCCAGCAGCCCCCAGGACAGATACGAGCAGTACTTC
TRBD2	TRBV5-4	NA	TRBJ2-4	CASEAGGSKNIQYF	TGTGCCAGCGAGGCGGGAGGATCCAAAAACATTCAGTACTTC
NA	TRBV5-1	NA	TRBJ2-7	CASSLGLPYEQYF	TGCGCCAGCAGCTTGGGACTACCCTACGAGCAGTACTTC
NA	TRBV5-4	NA	TRBJ2-2	CASSSRGGELFF	TGTGCCAGCAGCTCGCGGGGCGGGGAGCTGTTTTTT
NA	TRBV2	NA	TRBJ1-3	CASASSGNTIYF	TGTGCCAGCGCGTCCTCTGGAAACACCATATATTTT
TRBD1	TRBV6-1	NA	TRBJ2-7	CASSEGRAQGQYTYEQYF	TGTGCCAGCAGCGAAGGACGTGCCCAGGGACAGTACACCTACGAGCAGTACTTC
NA	TRBV28	NA	TRBJ1-4	CASSLEVWGTNEKLFF	TGTGCCAGCAGTTTAGAGGTTTGGGGTACTAATGAAAAACTGTTTTTT
NA	TRBV27	NA	TRBJ1-4	CASRVGEKLFF	TGTGCCAGCAGGGTGGGGGAAAAACTGTTTTTT
NA	TRBV7-8	NA	TRBJ2-7	CASSLEGLGVSYEQYF	TGTGCCAGCAGCTTAGAAGGTCTAGGCGTATCCTACGAGCAGTACTTC
TRBD2	TRBV27	NA	TRBJ2-7	CASGPGGATYEQYF	TGTGCCAGCGGGCCGGGAGGCGCCACCTACGAGCAGTACTTC
TRBD2	TRBV27	once	TRBJ2-7	CASSPGLAGAYEQYF	TGTGCCAGCAGTCCCGGACTAGCGGGAGCCTACGAGCAGTACTTC
NA	TRBV11-2	NA	TRBJ2-5	CASSLATGPETQYF	TGTGCCAGCAGCTTAGCAACAGGGCCAGAGACCCAGTACTTC
NA	TRBV5-6	NA	TRBJ2-1	CASSLPAGFHNEQFF	TGTGCCAGCAGCTTGCCGGCAGGCTTCCACAATGAGCAGTTCTTC
NA	TRBV2	NA	TRBJ2-7	CASSSREQYF	TGTGCCAGCAGTAGTCGGGAGCAGTACTTC
NA	TRBV5-1	NA	TRBJ2-1	CASSLKAKSPYNEQFF	TGCGCCAGCAGCTTAAAAGCGAAATCCCCCTACAATGAGCAGTTCTTC
NA	TRBV18	NA	TRBJ1-6	CASSPAGSSPLHF	TGTGCCAGCTCACCAGCGGGGAGTTCACCCCTCCACTTT
NA	TRBV19	NA	TRBJ2-2	CASREDTGELFF	TGTGCCAGTAGGGAGGACACCGGGGAGCTGTTTTTT
NA	TRBV5-1	NA	TRBJ1-1	CASSLVTPSGTEAFF	TGCGCCAGCAGCTTGGTTACTCCCAGTGGCACTGAAGCTTTCTTT
NA	TRBV19	once	TRBJ2-1	CASSIWTDLFTVSYNEQFF	TGTGCCAGTAGTATATGGACAGACCTCTTTACCGTCTCCTACAATGAGCAGTTCTTC
TRBD2	TRBV5-5	NA	TRBJ2-1	CASSGSGSSSYNEQFF	TGTGCCAGCAGCGGTAGCGGGTCGAGCTCCTACAATGAGCAGTTCTTC
NA	TRBV27	few	TRBJ2-7	CASSLQRPGADEQYF	TGTGCCAGCAGTTTACAGAGGCCGGGGGCCGACGAGCAGTACTTC
TRBD2	TRBV27	once	TRBJ2-3	CASSLWPSGGITDTQYF	TGTGCCAGCAGTTTATGGCCTAGCGGGGGGATAACAGATACGCAGTATTTT
NA	TRBV27	NA	TRBJ2-2	CASSFGSNTGELFF	TGTGCCAGCAGTTTTGGGTCAAACACCGGGGAGCTGTTTTTT
NA	TRBV28	NA	TRBJ2-7	CASWDFGTVSYEQYF	TGTGCCAGCTGGGACTTCGGGACAGTTTCCTACGAGCAGTACTTC
NA	TRBV11-2	NA	TRBJ1-2	CASSPSGGYGYTF	TGTGCCAGCAGCCCCAGTGGTGGTTATGGCTACACCTTC
TRBD2	TRBV9	NA	TRBJ2-1	CASSRTSGSVHEQFF	TGTGCCAGCAGCCGGACTAGCGGGAGTGTCCATGAGCAGTTCTTC
NA	TRBV19	once	TRBJ2-4	CASSAGDLLAKNIQYF	TGTGCCAGTAGTGCAGGCGACCTACTAGCCAAAAACATTCAGTACTTC
NA	TRBV10-1	NA	TRBJ2-1	CASSESGAERDEQFF	TGCGCCAGCAGTGAGTCGGGAGCGGAACGGGATGAGCAGTTCTTC
NA	TRBV13	NA	TRBJ2-3	CASSLALTDTQYF	TGTGCCAGCAGCTTAGCCCTCACAGATACGCAGTATTTT
NA	TRBV7-2	NA	TRBJ1-2	CASSLFGGANYGYTF	TGTGCCAGCAGCTTATTTGGCGGAGCTAACTATGGCTACACCTTC
NA	TRBV4-2	NA	TRBJ2-7	CASSQDSGRDEQYF	TGTGCCAGCAGCCAAGATTCTGGTCGCGACGAGCAGTACTTC
TRBD1	TRBV5-1	NA	TRBJ2-1	CASSMDRQSFYNEQFF	TGCGCCAGCAGCATGGACAGGCAAAGCTTCTACAATGAGCAGTTCTTC
NA	TRBV6-1	NA	TRBJ2-1	CASSEGVNSLRDLF	TGTGCCAGCAGTGAAGGAGTCAATAGCCTGCGGGATCTCTTC
TRBD1	TRBV27	NA	TRBJ1-6	CASTLGTAYNSPLHF	TGTGCCAGCACCCTAGGGACAGCGTATAATTCACCCCTCCACTTT
NA	TRBV27	NA	TRBJ1-1	CASSLSPVPVTEAFF	TGTGCCAGCAGTTTAAGCCCCGTCCCGGTAACTGAAGCTTTCTTT
NA	TRBV2	NA	TRBJ1-2	CASSVTGQNYGYTF	TGTGCCAGCAGTGTGACGGGGCAAAACTATGGCTACACCTTC
NA	TRBV13	NA	TRBJ1-6	CASSLGGFNSPLHF	TGTGCCAGCAGCTTAGGGGGTTTTAATTCACCCCTCCACTTT
TRBD1	TRBV18	NA	TRBJ1-1	CASSPYRGRETEAFF	TGTGCCAGCTCACCATACAGGGGGCGCGAGACTGAAGCTTTCTTT
TRBD1	TRBV19	NA	TRBJ2-7	CASSTVQGAYEQYF	TGTGCCAGTAGCACGGTCCAGGGGGCGTACGAGCAGTACTTC
TRBD1	TRBV9	NA	TRBJ1-4	CASSVGDRVTEKLFF	TGTGCCAGCAGCGTAGGGGACAGGGTGACGGAAAAACTGTTTTTT
NA	TRBV15	NA	TRBJ1-4	CATSSRTELNEKLFF	TGTGCCACCAGCAGCCGGACGGAACTTAATGAAAAACTGTTTTTT
TRBD1	TRBV2	NA	TRBJ1-1	CASTTTGRTEAFF	TGTGCTAGCACGACGACAGGGCGGACTGAAGCTTTCTTT
TRBD2	TRBV25-1	NA	TRBJ2-7	CASSETPGLGLTYEQYF	TGTGCCAGCAGTGAAACCCCGGGACTAGGGCTTACCTACGAGCAGTACTTC
TRBD1	TRBV7-9	NA	TRBJ2-1	CASSAYRGTVNEQFF	TGTGCCAGCAGCGCTTACAGGGGCACGGTGAATGAGCAGTTCTTC
NA	TRBV10-2	NA	TRBJ2-1	CASSAGQMGVNEQFF	TGCGCCAGCAGCGCTGGACAGATGGGGGTCAATGAGCAGTTCTTC
NA	TRBV27	NA	TRBJ2-5	CASSGSSLETQYF	TGTGCCAGCAGTGGATCATCTTTGGAGACCCAGTACTTC
NA	TRBV7-8	few	TRBJ2-7	CASSLVVYEQYF	TGTGCCAGCAGCTTGGTTGTCTACGAGCAGTACTTC
TRBD1	TRBV14	once	TRBJ1-1	CASSTWTGGNTEAFF	TGTGCCAGCAGCACCTGGACAGGGGGTAACACTGAAGCTTTCTTT
TRBD2	TRBV6-1	NA	TRBJ2-7	CASRTSGRYYEQYF	TGTGCCAGCAGAACTAGCGGGAGGTACTACGAGCAGTACTTC
TRBD1	TRBV28	NA	TRBJ1-5	CASSFPGGHNQPQHF	TGTGCCAGCAGTTTCCCAGGGGGACACAATCAGCCCCAGCATTTT